Reported below is one T cell receptor beta chain. This clone was detected a few times. Its antigen target is currently unknown. No qualities accompany the bases; no much larger clone lies one base away. This sample was included in a study of shared clonotypes between healthy human individuals (dated by TCRdb to about 2020). At the level of the whole study: The cohort included three men and a couple of women between 18 and 49 years of age. The study deeply sequenced blood TCR repertoires of five healthy adults to estimate repertoire size and the extent of clonotype sharing between individuals. Leukapheresis yielded between about 0.8 and 9.5 billion PBMCs per donor. To increase sequencing depth and limit assay-specific biases, different laboratories used diverse techniques to prepare libraries and sequence TCR repertoires. For each donor, CD4 naive and CD4 memory were each run on three plates, CD8 naive on two plates, and CD8 memory on one plate.

Using the deep immunoSEQ assay, TCR CDR3 regions were amplified from genomic DNA by multiplex PCR. Genomic DNA extracted from each cell subset was distributed evenly over all wells of several immunoSEQ 96-well plates, and each plate served as one replicate. For sorted subsets, each replicate PCR was loaded with approximately 200 ng genomic DNA, equivalent to 32,000 or so T cell genomes. Purified libraries were quantified with a Qubit 3.0 fluorometer, sized on a Bioanalyzer 2100, and re-quantified with the KAPA Library Quantification kit. Every immunoSEQ 96-well plate was sequenced on a dedicated single-read 150-cycle Illumina NextSeq 550 flow cell. Per the source publication's procedure: The immunoSEQ output contained only junctional sequences without quality scores, so filtering could not match that applied to full-length reads. Sequences were annotated with PyIR, a Python wrapper for IgBLAST v1.9, using IMGT germline references to assign V/J genes and CDR3. Any read was removed if the V/J assignment was weak (E-value above 1e-6), the CDR3 was missing, or the read contained stop codons, out-of-frame junctions, or ambiguous translated residues. A V3J clonotype was defined by an identical inferred V gene, J gene, and CDR3 amino acid sequence. Percentage overlap between repertoires was computed as shared unique clonotypes divided by the size of the smaller repertoire. Three approaches were used to assess repertoire richness: RTK rarefaction, the Chao1 estimator, and Recon v2.1 estimates of unobserved clonotypes. Generation probabilities were computed with OLGA for all TCRbeta clonotypes obtained by the gDNA method from a handful of donors. In its TCRdb copy, this immuneACCESS table keeps in-frame sequences only and misses some clones. Where compared with another copy, unresolved V genes explain less than half of these, and the others have no known cause. For V, J and clone size, that table is used; D and trimming come from the DNA. Here the sample has roughly 700,000 clones; around 74% occur a single time. Approximately 1.6% of the sample goes to the ten largest clones.

The paper's findings and limits, for the study overall: Sampling was limited to blood, and TCR repertoires in tissue likely differ from TCR repertoires in blood. When a handful of donors were compared, the shared fraction of clonotypes was about 5.4% for naive CD4, approximately 3.3% for naive CD8, roughly 2.5% for memory CD4, and less than 0.5% for memory CD8. Incomplete sequencing was indicated by rarefaction of sorted-subset datasets, despite the large sequencing depth. Based on pairwise subsampling, the degree of clonotype sharing among donors was expected to be affected by sequencing depth. The genetic and exposure-history diversity represented was limited by the small number of donors. Higher generation probabilities were observed for clonotypes shared by all four sorted-subset donors than for non-shared clonotypes. Naive subsets generally had larger estimated clonotype richness than memory subsets.

The donors were healthy, HIV-negative adults who had no recently reported acute infections or vaccinations. Every donor was a Caucasian adult living in Nashville, Tennessee, USA. Magnetic negative selection was used to enrich CD4+ T cells, after which naive cells were positively selected on CD45RA and the negative fraction became the memory subset. Blood was collected by leukapheresis, and PBMCs were isolated by Ficoll-Histopaque density gradient centrifugation and then cryopreserved in liquid nitrogen vapor phase. Analytical flow cytometry was used to check the purity and quantity of every magnetically sorted T cell population. Genomic DNA was isolated from every sorted fraction and measured by UV absorbance on a Nanodrop 2000c. The CDR3, from cysteine to phenylalanine, totals 15 residues. Left in the record is the CDR3 DNA by itself, 45 bases read in frame from the first base. Clipping removes 4 bases from V and 10 bases from J, with 8 as the unmatched junction base count. From a lookup of the germline V gene, CDR1 and CDR2 are SGHRS and YFSETQ.

This chain joins TRBV5-1 to TRBJ2-1, with 13 junctional bases fitting TRBD2. The source is a woman aged 30 to 39 in good health. The sequenced sample was memory CD4+ T cells sorted from blood. The label giving this sample's cell subset or site can be read as: CD45RA-negative fraction. The bases are TGCGCCAGCAGCCTAGGGACTAGCGGGATATGGGAGCAGTTCTTC. Translated, this is CASSLGTSGIWEQFF.